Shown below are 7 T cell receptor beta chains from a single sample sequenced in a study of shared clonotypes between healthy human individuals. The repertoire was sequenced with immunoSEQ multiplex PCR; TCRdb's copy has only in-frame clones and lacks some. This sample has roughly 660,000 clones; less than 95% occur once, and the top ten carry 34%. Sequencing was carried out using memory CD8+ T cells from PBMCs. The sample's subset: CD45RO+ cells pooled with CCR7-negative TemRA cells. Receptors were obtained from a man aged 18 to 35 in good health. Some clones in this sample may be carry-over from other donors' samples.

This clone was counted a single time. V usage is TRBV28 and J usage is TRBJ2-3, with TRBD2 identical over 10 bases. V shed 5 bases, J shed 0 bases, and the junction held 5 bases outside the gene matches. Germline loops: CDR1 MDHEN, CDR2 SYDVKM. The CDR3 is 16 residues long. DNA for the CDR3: TGTGCCAGCAGTCCACTACTAGCGGGAAGCACAGATACGCAGTATTTT. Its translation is CASSPLLAGSTDTQYF.

The CDR3 DNA sequence: TGTGCTAGTGGTGAAGGACAGGGGGGTGGCTACACCTTC. It codes for CASGEGQGGGYTF. The genes are TRBV12-5 and TRBJ1-2, with 10 nucleotides matching TRBD1. The junction had 4 bases not matched to a gene; V was cut back by 5 bases and J by 7 bases. Per the germline V gene, CDR1 is LGHNT and CDR2 is FRNRAP. This CDR3 is built from 13 residues.

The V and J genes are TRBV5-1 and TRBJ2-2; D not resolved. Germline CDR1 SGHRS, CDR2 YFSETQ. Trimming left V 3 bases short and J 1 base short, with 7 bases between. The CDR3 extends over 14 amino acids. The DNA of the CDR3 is TGCGCCAGCAGCTCCCCAGAGAACACCGGGGAGCTGTTTTTT. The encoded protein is CASSSPENTGELFF.

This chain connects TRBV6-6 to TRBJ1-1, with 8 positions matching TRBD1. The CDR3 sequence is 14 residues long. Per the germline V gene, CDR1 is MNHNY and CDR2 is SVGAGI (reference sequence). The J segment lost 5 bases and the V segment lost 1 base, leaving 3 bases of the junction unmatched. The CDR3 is CASSYWTGWTEAFF. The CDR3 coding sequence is TGTGCCAGCAGTTACTGGACAGGGTGGACTGAAGCTTTCTTT.

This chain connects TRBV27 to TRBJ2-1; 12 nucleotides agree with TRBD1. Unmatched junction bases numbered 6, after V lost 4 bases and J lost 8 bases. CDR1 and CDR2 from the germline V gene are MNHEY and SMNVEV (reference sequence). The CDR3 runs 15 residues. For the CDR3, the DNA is TGTGCCAGCAGTTCACCGGGACAGGGGGCCGATGAGCAGTTCTTC. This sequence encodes CASSSPGQGADEQFF.

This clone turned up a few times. CDR3 DNA sequence: TGTGCCAGTTATCAAGGGGGAGGCACTGAAGCTTTCTTT. Translation: CASYQGGGTEAFF. The V and J genes are TRBV19 and TRBJ1-1; D perhaps matches TRBD1 (6 bases). Germline assignment: CDR1 LNHDA and CDR2 SQIVND (reference sequence). The CDR3 runs 13 residues. Trimming left V 8 bases short and J 4 bases short, with 14 bases between.

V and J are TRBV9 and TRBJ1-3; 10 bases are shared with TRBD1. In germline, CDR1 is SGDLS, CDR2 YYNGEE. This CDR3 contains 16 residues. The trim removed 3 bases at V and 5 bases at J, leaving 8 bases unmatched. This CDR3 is CASSGAGTGVRNTIYF. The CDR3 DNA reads TGTGCCAGCAGCGGGGCCGGGACAGGGGTCCGAAACACCATATATTTT.